This T cell receptor beta chain comes out of a study of T cell responses to AZD1222 COVID-19 vaccine. Clones were read by immunoSEQ multiplex PCR, and TCRdb kept only the in-frame ones, dropping some. The sample carries around 100,000 clones, about 89% recorded once. This CDR3 contains 12 residues. Trimming removed 4 bases at V and 4 bases at J, with 7 bases between. Germline CDR1 is SGHRS and CDR2 is YFSETQ. Overall study results and limits: Compared with day 0, the breadth and depth of the Spike-specific TCR repertoire rose significantly after two doses of AZD1222. The sample set comprised mostly white British donors with more females, and clonal diversity was possibly underestimated. Only six people who got AZD1222 tested seropositive at baseline.

Concerning this clone itself: The antigen is undetermined.

The source was peripheral blood, collected on day 0 of MenACWY control vaccination. The receptor's source is an adult in good health. This chain links TRBV5-1 with TRBJ2-3; D not resolved. CDR3 coding DNA: TGCGCCAGCAGCCTGGAAGCAGATACGCAGTATTTT. Translation gives CASSLEADTQYF. Together with reference TRBV5-1 and TRBJ2-3, the CDR3 gives the full variable domain: KAGVTQTPRYLIKTRGQQVTLSCSPISGHRSVSWYQQTPGQGLQFLFEYFSETQRNKGNFPGRFSGRQFSNSRSEMNVSTLELGDSALYLCASSLEADTQYFGPGTRLTVL.